This TCR beta chain was identified during a study of T-cell reconstitution after alpha-beta-depleted transplantation in children. Germline CDR1 SGHRS, CDR2 YFSETQ. The V segment lost 4 bases and the J segment 3 bases; nucleotides outside the gene matches: 4. This CDR3 has 14 amino acids. During its preparation, the TCRbeta library received unique molecular identifiers. TCRdb called the PCR reads again in MiXCR, with one record for every CDR3 protein. The sample contains about a million distinct CDR3 sequences, 25% to 35% of which appear only once. This chain connects TRBV5-1 to TRBJ2-5; 9 bases fit TRBD2. The clonotype originates from a boy younger than two who had a stem cell transplant for SCID, so the T cells may come from the graft donor. The input for sequencing was PBMCs, mostly from graft donor cells, taken 360 days after TCRalphabeta/CD19-depleted stem cell transplant. This CDR3 reads CASSPGLAKETQYF. In nucleotides, the CDR3 is TGCGCCAGCAGCCCGGGACTAGCTAAAGAGACCCAGTACTTC.